One and the same sample provided the 14 T cell receptor beta chains below, sequenced in a study of cytomegalovirus exposure and HLA in healthy donors. With 60 Vbeta and 13 Jbeta primers, the PCR was carried out. The data were produced by immunoSEQ multiplex PCR, yet TCRdb's version contains in-frame clones alone and is incomplete. This table has about 160,000 clones, around 75% appearing once. The specimen sequenced was PBMCs. The origin of the receptors is a woman in her forties or fifties in good health and CMV-seropositive.

The chain recombines TRBV5-1 with TRBJ1-3; unclear D gene. The CDR3 is 12 amino acids. Between the trimmed V and J ends, which lost 4 bases and 4 bases, there was a span of 6 bases. Germline V gene data show CDR1 as SGHRS and CDR2 as YFSETQ. CDR3 DNA: TGCGCCAGCAGCGATCAGGGAAACACCATATATTTT. Amino acids: CASSDQGNTIYF.

This chain links TRBV5-1 with TRBJ1-1, with D possibly TRBD1 on 5 matching bases. The CDR3 is 14 residues long. Germline CDR1 is SGHRS and CDR2 is YFSETQ. The V end was cut by 0 bases, the J end by 6 bases, with 12 bases between. CDR3 coding DNA: TGCGCCAGCAGCTTGGTTAAGGGGCAGGCTGAAGCTTTCTTT. Protein: CASSLVKGQAEAFF.

The chain carries TRBV19 and TRBJ2-6, with a weak D call TRBD2 (5 bases). Trimming shortened V by 5 bases and J by 6 bases, and 11 bases separated the two germline ends. This CDR3 region has 14 residues. Per germline, CDR1 LNHDA and CDR2 SQIVND (reference sequence). CDR3 sequence reads: CASSPRGPANVLTF. In DNA, the CDR3 is TGTGCCAGTAGTCCCCGGGGTCCGGCCAACGTCCTGACTTTC. The variable domain in full, completed from reference TRBV19 and TRBJ2-6, reads DGGITQSPKYLFRKEGQNVTLSCEQNLNHDAMYWYRQDPGQGLRLIYYSQIVNDFQKGDIAEGYSVSREKKESFPLTVTSAQKNPTAFYLCASSPRGPANVLTFGAGSRLTVL.

This clone was picked up a small number of times. The V and J genes are TRBV10-1 and TRBJ2-3, with TRBD2 as a possible D gene (6 bases). Germline CDR1 WNHNN, CDR2 SYGVQD (reference sequence). The CDR3 sequence is 16 residues long. V shed 5 bases and J shed 3 bases, with 18 bases lying between them. CDR3 loop: CASSKGGRLGTDTQYF. For the CDR3, the DNA is TGCGCCAGCAGTAAGGGTGGAAGACTAGGAACAGATACGCAGTATTTT.

V usage is TRBV5-1 and J usage is TRBJ2-7; 9 bases are shared with TRBD1. Germline V lookup: CDR1 SGHRS, CDR2 YFSETQ. With 4 bases clipped from V and 6 bases from J, the junction kept 11 bases outside the gene matches. There are 15 residues in the CDR3. In nucleotides, the CDR3 is TGCGCCAGCAGCCGGGGCCGGGGGACAGGGTCCGAGCAGTACTTC. Translated: CASSRGRGTGSEQYF.

There are a few counts of this clone. The chain links TRBV21-1 to TRBJ2-3; TRBD2 was called by the table and not checked on the DNA. TRBV21-1 is noted as a pseudogene. The CDR3 sequence is 16 residues long. CDR3 sequence (DNA): TGTGCCAGCAGCATTCGAGCGGGGGGGAGTCCAGATACGCAGTATTTT. It specifies CASSIRAGGSPDTQYF.

Here the CDR3 reads CASSSIPDRVTGELFF. The CDR3, as DNA: TGCGCCAGCAGCTCGATCCCCGACAGGGTAACCGGGGAGCTGTTTTTT. The chain carries TRBV5-1 and TRBJ2-2; 7 bases align to TRBD1. CDR3 length equals 16 residues. CDR1 and CDR2 from the germline V gene are SGHRS and YFSETQ. Trimming at V came to 3 bases and at J to 5 bases, leaving 10 bases not matched to a gene.

This chain links TRBV27 with TRBJ1-1; a weak D match, TRBD1 (5 bases). The CDR3 loop spans 14 amino acids. Trimming stripped 5 bases from V and 4 bases from J, with 14 bases between. The germline V gene has CDR1 MNHEY and CDR2 SMNVEV (reference sequence). The CDR3 bases are TGTGCCAGCAGTAACTGGTGGGGGGGCACTGAAGCTTTCTTT. As protein: CASSNWWGGTEAFF.

V gene TRBV19 combines with J gene TRBJ1-5, with 7 nucleotides matching TRBD1. V was pared by 6 bases and J by 6 bases, with 5 bases of the junction left unmatched. Germline V CDR1 and CDR2: LNHDA, SQIVND (reference sequence). CDR3 length equals 13 residues. DNA of the CDR3: TGTGCCAGTAGACAGGGGTTTGCTCAGCCCCAGCATTTT. Translated, it gives CASRQGFAQPQHF. Based on the CDR3 plus reference TRBV19 and TRBJ1-5, the full variable domain is DGGITQSPKYLFRKEGQNVTLSCEQNLNHDAMYWYRQDPGQGLRLIYYSQIVNDFQKGDIAEGYSVSREKKESFPLTVTSAQKNPTAFYLCASRQGFAQPQHFGDGTRLSIL.

This chain uses TRBV5-1 with TRBJ2-5; 8 positions agree with TRBD2. CDR1 is SGHRS and CDR2 is YFSETQ in the germline V gene. The CDR3 spans 15 residues. The J segment lost 5 bases and the V segment lost 2 bases, leaving 8 bases of the junction unmatched. CDR3 in DNA: TGCGCCAGCAGCTTCCCAAATAGCGGGGCGGAGACCCAGTACTTC. Translating gives CASSFPNSGAETQYF. Complete variable domain (other parts from reference TRBV5-1 and TRBJ2-5): KAGVTQTPRYLIKTRGQQVTLSCSPISGHRSVSWYQQTPGQGLQFLFEYFSETQRNKGNFPGRFSGRQFSNSRSEMNVSTLELGDSALYLCASSFPNSGAETQYFGPGTRLLVL.

This rearrangement joins TRBV25-1 to TRBJ1-1; 9 bases match TRBD1. The CDR3 length is 15 residues. V was pared by 3 bases and J by 3 bases, with 5 bases of the junction left unmatched. The germline gives CDR1 MGHDK, CDR2 SYGVNS. CDR3 sequence reads: CASSDSRQGDTEAFF. CDR3 coding DNA: TGTGCCAGCAGTGATTCGAGACAGGGGGACACTGAAGCTTTCTTT.

The chain carries TRBV7-3 and TRBJ2-5; TRBD2 might be the D (6 bases). Trimming shortened V by 6 bases and J by 2 bases, and 10 bases separated the two germline ends. This CDR3 region has 13 residues. Germline V gene data show CDR1 as SGHTA and CDR2 as FQGTGA. This CDR3 is CASRGDLQETQYF. The CDR3 nucleotides read TGTGCCAGCAGGGGGGACTTACAAGAGACCCAGTACTTC.

The chain links TRBV7-9 to TRBJ1-2; TRBD1 might be the D (5 bases). Germline assignment: CDR1 SEHNR and CDR2 FQNEAQ (reference sequence). V lost 4 bases and J 8 bases, leaving 14 bases between the germline ends. The CDR3 runs 13 residues. CDR3 DNA sequence: TGTGCCAGCAGCTCAGAAAGGGGCGGCGGCTACACCTTC. Its protein is CASSSERGGGYTF. The full variable domain, rest sourced from reference TRBV7-9 and TRBJ1-2, is DTGVSQNPRHKITKRGQNVTFRCDPISEHNRLYWYRQTLGQGPEFLTYFQNEAQLEKSRLLSDRFSAERPKGSFSTLEIQRTEQGDSAMYLCASSSERGGGYTFGSGTRLTVV.

This clone turned up a few times. V usage is TRBV9 and J usage is TRBJ2-5; 11 bases are shared with TRBD2. Germline CDR1 is SGDLS and CDR2 is YYNGEE. This CDR3 has 15 amino acids. Trimming took 4 bases from V and 2 from J; bases not matched to a gene: 4. In nucleotides, the CDR3 is TGTGCCAGCAGCCCGCTAGCGGGGGGACAAGAGACCCAGTACTTC. It yields the protein CASSPLAGGQETQYF.